The 28 T cell receptor beta chains listed next were all sequenced from one sample in a study of beta chain features in type 1 diabetes. TCRB transcripts that were expressed got sequenced, as all of the isolated RNA had been reverse transcribed. Sequenced by immunoSEQ multiplex PCR; TCRdb stores in-frame clones only, minus some. Seen here are 310,000 or so clones, 6.5% to 10% observed once, and the top ten hold around 0.45%. Sequencing was carried out using central memory CD4+ T cells from blood. The origin of the receptors is a young woman in good health.

The V call is TRBV12-5, the J call TRBJ2-1, with a possible D match to TRBD1 (6 bases). V lost 5 bases, J lost 2 bases, and 13 bases lay in between. This CDR3 is 15 amino acids long. The germline CDR1 and CDR2 sequences are LGHNT and FRNRAP. CDR3 nucleotide sequence: TGTGCTAGTGGTACCGGTCAGGGGACCTACAATGAGCAGTTCTTC. Protein product: CASGTGQGTYNEQFF.

The chain has TRBV9 and TRBJ2-7; 7 nucleotides match TRBD1. V shed 3 bases, J shed 3 bases, and the junction held 6 bases outside the gene matches. Germline assignment: CDR1 SGDLS and CDR2 YYNGEE. This CDR3 region has 14 residues. The DNA for the CDR3 is TGTGCCAGCAGCGAGACAGGGCTTCGCTACGAGCAGTACTTC. The encoded protein is CASSETGLRYEQYF.

The rearrangement links TRBV9 to TRBJ2-2; no clear D gene. Trimming stripped 0 bases from V and 9 bases from J, with 9 bases between. This CDR3 is 13 amino acids long. CDR1 is SGDLS and CDR2 is YYNGEE in the germline V gene. CDR3 sequence reads: CASSVGSLRELFF. DNA of the CDR3: TGTGCCAGCAGCGTAGGGTCCCTTCGGGAGCTGTTTTTT.

The DNA of the CDR3 is TGTGCCAGCAAGTCGTCTCGGACAGGGTGGGGGGAAAAACTGTTTTTT. Translating it yields CASKSSRTGWGEKLFF. This chain connects TRBV28 to TRBJ1-4, with 8 bases fitting TRBD1. The CDR3 loop spans 16 amino acids. Trimming took 7 bases from V and 8 from J; bases not matched to a gene: 15. Germline lookup yields CDR1 MDHEN and CDR2 SYDVKM.

This clone was counted between two and nine times. DNA for the CDR3: TGTGCCAGCAGTTACACCGGGACAGGACTCTATGGCTACACCTTC. Its translation is CASSYTGTGLYGYTF. The chain carries TRBV6-5 and TRBJ1-2; 8 nucleotides match TRBD1. The CDR3 length is 15 residues. V trimming: 2 bases; J trimming: 4 bases; junction bases outside the gene matches: 6. CDR1 and CDR2 (germline): MNHEY, SVGAGI.

This clone occurred many times. The CDR3 nucleotides read TGTGCCAGCTCACCCCACAGGACTAGCGGCTACGAGCAGTACTTC. Translating it yields CASSPHRTSGYEQYF. The chain joins TRBV18 to TRBJ2-7; 10 bases are a match to TRBD2. This CDR3 has 15 residues. Per germline, CDR1 KGHSH and CDR2 LQKENI. V was clipped by 3 bases and J by 3 bases; unmatched bases: 5.

The rearrangement uses TRBV11-3 and TRBJ2-5; D not resolved. The CDR3 has 12 residues. V gave up 0 bases and J gave up 4 bases, with 3 bases separating them. Looked up from germline, CDR1 is SGHNT and CDR2 is YENEEA. The CDR3 DNA is TGTGCCAGCAGCTTAGACTCAGAGACCCAGTACTTC. This gives the protein CASSLDSETQYF.

CDR3 coding DNA: TGTGCCAGCAGCTTAGCTCGACAGGGGGCGAGTAACTATGGCTACACCTTC. Protein product: CASSLARQGASNYGYTF. The V call is TRBV7-2, the J call TRBJ1-2, with 10 nucleotides matching TRBD1. Per the germline V gene, CDR1 is SGHTA and CDR2 is FQGNSA. The V segment lost 0 bases and the J segment 1 base; nucleotides outside the gene matches: 5. This CDR3 contains 17 residues.

The J gene is TRBJ2-1, the V gene TRBV6-5; D gene ambiguous. The length of the CDR3 is 9 residues. Trimming pared 7 bases from V and 12 bases from J, leaving 7 bases between. Germline V gene lookup returns CDR1 MNHEY and CDR2 SVGAGI. Here the CDR3 reads CASTLGQFF. The CDR3 coding sequence is TGTGCCAGCACTCTCGGGCAGTTCTTC.

The V and J genes are TRBV27 and TRBJ2-7; 10 bases match TRBD2. Germline CDR1 and CDR2: MNHEY and SMNVEV (reference sequence). This CDR3 has 14 residues. V shed 6 bases and J 2 bases; nucleotides not matched to a gene: 4. The CDR3 sequence: CASSRSGRAYEQYF. CDR3 coding DNA: TGTGCCAGCAGCAGGAGCGGGAGGGCCTACGAGCAGTACTTC.

V gene TRBV28 combines with J gene TRBJ1-1; no reliable D call. The CDR3 totals 15 residues. CDR1 is MDHEN and CDR2 is SYDVKM in the germline V gene. V was cut by 2 bases and J by 0 bases, with 10 bases left in between. The CDR3 spells CASSLNPRVNTEAFF. Here the CDR3 DNA reads TGTGCCAGCAGTTTAAATCCGAGGGTGAACACTGAAGCTTTCTTT.

This clone was detected only a few times. This CDR3 reads CASIPWSGHTEAFF. The CDR3 DNA reads as TGTGCCAGCATCCCATGGTCGGGACACACTGAAGCTTTCTTT. The chain recombines TRBV27 with TRBJ1-1; tentatively, D is TRBD1 (5 bases). CDR1 is MNHEY and CDR2 is SMNVEV in the germline V gene (reference sequence). CDR3 length: 14 residues. V gave up 7 bases and J gave up 3 bases, with 15 bases separating them.

This clone was observed a few times. J is TRBJ2-5 and V is TRBV11-1; no clear D gene. The V gene's germline CDR1 is SGHAT and CDR2 FQDESV (reference sequence). V lost 4 bases and J lost 5, with 14 bases in between. CDR3 length: 14 amino acids. In DNA form, the CDR3 reads TGTGCCAGCAGCTACTCCGGGTATGGGGAGACCCAGTACTTC. Translated: CASSYSGYGETQYF.

This chain uses TRBV5-1 with TRBJ2-5; 9 nucleotides match TRBD1. This CDR3 has 14 residues. V dropped 4 bases and J dropped 4; count of bases not matched to a gene: 5. Germline values: CDR1 SGHRS, CDR2 YFSETQ. The CDR3 nucleotides read TGCGCCAGCAGCGGACCGGGACAGGGAGAGACCCAGTACTTC. Protein: CASSGPGQGETQYF.

This clone was seen a few times. The gene calls are TRBV6-5 and TRBJ2-2, with 7 bases aligning to TRBD2. The trim removed 6 bases at V and 3 bases at J, leaving 4 bases unmatched. This CDR3 is built from 14 residues. Looked up from germline, CDR1 is MNHEY and CDR2 is SVGAGI. In nucleotides, the CDR3 is TGTGCCAGCAGGCATACTAGCGACACCGGGGAGCTGTTTTTT. This translates into CASRHTSDTGELFF.

This clone was counted many times. The sample contains more than one DNA sequence encoding this CDR3. The chain has TRBV5-1 and TRBJ2-7; 9 bases line up with TRBD1. In germline, CDR1 is SGHRS, CDR2 YFSETQ. The CDR3 sequence is 14 residues long. The junction had 0 bases not matched to a gene; V was cut back by 0 bases and J by 2 bases. In DNA, the CDR3 is TGCGCCAGCAGCTTGGGACAGGGGGCCTACGAGCAGTACTTC. Translating gives CASSLGQGAYEQYF.

This chain links TRBV6-5 with TRBJ2-7, with D hard to call. Trimming left V 10 bases short and J 6 bases short, with 13 bases between. Germline values: CDR1 MNHEY, CDR2 SVGAGI. The length of the CDR3 is 11 residues. As DNA, the CDR3 is TGTGCCACCTCCGAAGGGCGCGAGCAGTACTTC. This encodes CATSEGREQYF.

This clone was observed at least ten times. The chain is built from TRBV7-2 and TRBJ1-2; D call uncertain. CDR3 length equals 13 residues. Trimming stripped 1 base from V and 4 bases from J, with 7 bases between. Germline assignment: CDR1 SGHTA and CDR2 FQGNSA. This chain's CDR3 is CASSLGRSYGYTF. In DNA, the CDR3 is TGTGCCAGCAGCTTAGGTCGGTCCTATGGCTACACCTTC. Full variable domain (missing parts from reference TRBV7-2 and TRBJ1-2): GAGVSQSPSNKVTEKGKDVELRCDPISGHTALYWYRQSLGQGLEFLIYFQGNSAPDKSGLPSDRFSAERTGGSVSTLTIQRTQQEDSAVYLCASSLGRSYGYTFGSGTRLTVV.

This chain joins TRBV10-3 and TRBJ2-3, with 7 nucleotides matching TRBD2. Germline V gene lookup returns CDR1 ENHRY and CDR2 SYGVKD. V was clipped by 10 bases and J by 4 bases; unmatched bases: 8. The CDR3 sequence is 13 residues long. The CDR3 here is CATSGTTSDTQYF. The DNA of the CDR3 is TGTGCCACCTCCGGGACTACTTCAGATACGCAGTATTTT.

This clone has only a few counts. The rearrangement joins TRBV9 to TRBJ1-2, with D unclear. The CDR3 has 12 residues. Trimming took off 6 bases at V and 8 bases at J, with 14 bases between the two ends. The germline V gene encodes CDR1 SGDLS and CDR2 YYNGEE. The CDR3 bases are TGTGCCAGCAACCTACATGGTGGCGGCTACACCTTC. This translates into CASNLHGGGYTF.

The chain is built from TRBV11-2 and TRBJ2-3; D remains unclear. V was pared by 2 bases and J by 0 bases, with 6 bases between. Germline CDR1 and CDR2: SGHAT and FQNNGV. This CDR3 is 14 amino acids long. CDR3 region: CASSLMQSTDTQYF. CDR3 coding DNA: TGTGCCAGCAGCTTAATGCAGAGCACAGATACGCAGTATTTT.

On this clone: Distinct nucleotide sequences in the sample also encode this CDR3. This sequence joins TRBV7-2 and TRBJ2-2; D is possibly TRBD1 or TRBD2 (5 bases each). V shed 8 bases and J shed 1 base, with 11 bases lying between them. This CDR3 spans 14 amino acids. Germline values: CDR1 SGHTA, CDR2 FQGNSA. The DNA for the CDR3 is TGTGCCAGCCGACCTGGGGGGAACACCGGGGAGCTGTTTTTT. Translation: CASRPGGNTGELFF.

The V and J genes are TRBV19 and TRBJ2-7; D perhaps matches TRBD1 (6 bases). Trimming left V 5 bases short and J 1 base short, with 12 bases between. This CDR3 has 14 amino acids. In germline, CDR1 is LNHDA, CDR2 SQIVND (reference sequence). The CDR3, as DNA: TGTGCCAGTAGTTCGAGGACAGTGTCCTACGAGCAGTACTTC. Amino acids: CASSSRTVSYEQYF.

The genes are TRBV4-3 and TRBJ1-4; the D gene is possibly TRBD1 (5 bases). The V and J ends lost 0 bases and 5 bases respectively, with 10 bases between them. The V gene's germline CDR1 is LGHNA and CDR2 YSLEER. CDR3 size: 15 residues. In DNA form, the CDR3 reads TGCGCCAGCAGCCAAGATGCGGGGGGGAATGAAAAACTGTTTTTT. Amino acids: CASSQDAGGNEKLFF.

Concerning this clone itself: At one end the junction does not follow the germline gene, possibly because of a read error. The chain couples TRBV4-2 to TRBJ2-1, with 8 bases matching TRBD2. This CDR3 region has 15 residues. The germline V gene has CDR1 LGHNA and CDR2 YNFKEQ. The CDR3 reads CASSPTSGSFNEQFF. In DNA, the CDR3 is TGTGCCAGCAGTCCCACTAGCGGCTCCTTCAATGAGCAGTTCTTC.

The chain couples TRBV9 to TRBJ2-3; D might be TRBD2 (7 bases). CDR1 SGDLS and CDR2 YYNGEE come from the germline V gene. The CDR3 covers 15 residues. V was pared by 3 bases and J by 8 bases, with 19 bases between. The CDR3 DNA sequence: TGTGCCAGCAGCGCCGTGGGAGGGTTACAGGGTACGCAGTATTTT. Amino acid sequence: CASSAVGGLQGTQYF.

Note on this clone: Additional DNA sequences in this sample encode the identical CDR3. V usage is TRBV28 and J usage is TRBJ1-2, with a weak D call TRBD1 (5 bases). Trimming took off 6 bases at V and 4 bases at J, with 15 bases between the two ends. The CDR3 contains 14 residues. Germline V gene lookup returns CDR1 MDHEN and CDR2 SYDVKM. CDR3 bases: TGTGCCAGCAGCCAAGGGCAGGGCAGCTATGGCTACACCTTC. Residues: CASSQGQGSYGYTF.

This clone was seen a handful of times. The V and J genes are TRBV5-4 and TRBJ2-2, with 10 positions matching TRBD1. With 3 bases clipped from V and 5 bases from J, the junction kept 4 bases outside the gene matches. CDR1 is SGHNT, CDR2 YYREEE, per germline (reference sequence). This CDR3 has 15 amino acids. Here the CDR3 DNA reads TGTGCCAGCAGCTCGACAGGGGGCAGTACCGGGGAGCTGTTTTTT. Translation gives CASSSTGGSTGELFF.